Listed below are T cell receptor beta chains from one sample, sequenced in a study of radiation and T cells in renal cell carcinoma. Data came from immunoSEQ multiplex PCR; TCRdb stores just in-frame clones and leaves some out. The sample carries 87,000 or so clones, around nine tenths recorded once. Sequencing used blood, obtained from a patient whose treatment included radiotherapy and nephrectomy. The receptors originated from a man over 45 with renal cell carcinoma. CDR3s include the opening cysteine and the closing phenylalanine or tryptophan. The D gene is left open where the match is weak. The size entry is marked missing in some rows and otherwise reads once, few, many or a size class.

D	size	J	V	CDR3	DNA
-	once	TRBJ2-3	TRBV6-4	CASSDSDVSTQYF	TGTGCCAGCAGTGACTCGGACGTTTCTACGCAGTATTTT
-	-	TRBJ1-2	TRBV7-2	CASTPGGGNYGYTF	TGTGCCAGCACCCCGGGCGGAGGGAACTATGGCTACACCTTC
TRBD2	-	TRBJ2-5	TRBV9	CASSVGLAEIVETQYF	TGTGCCAGCAGCGTAGGTCTAGCGGAGATTGTAGAGACCCAGTACTTC
-	-	TRBJ2-7	TRBV29-1	CSAATGSYEQYF	TGCAGCGCCGCGACAGGATCCTACGAGCAGTACTTC
TRBD2	-	TRBJ2-1	TRBV5-1	CASSLVASGRGGEQFF	TGCGCCAGCAGCTTGGTGGCTAGCGGGAGAGGAGGTGAGCAGTTCTTC
-	-	TRBJ1-2	TRBV28	CASSLRTGPYGYTF	TGTGCCAGCAGTTTGCGCACAGGGCCCTATGGCTACACCTTC
-	-	TRBJ2-7	TRBV6-1	CASVFTGRDEQYF	TGTGCCAGCGTTTTTACAGGGCGCGACGAGCAGTACTTC
-	-	TRBJ1-2	TRBV6-5	CASSYGEITPYGYTF	TGTGCCAGCAGTTACGGGGAGATTACACCCTATGGCTACACCTTC
TRBD2	-	TRBJ2-3	TRBV7-2	CASSQWAGVGVPQYF	TGTGCCAGCAGCCAATGGGCGGGGGTTGGAGTCCCGCAGTATTTT
-	-	TRBJ2-2	TRBV5-5	CASRTGLGENTGELFF	TGTGCCAGCAGGACGGGGTTAGGGGAAAACACCGGGGAGCTGTTTTTT
-	-	TRBJ2-5	TRBV5-1	CASSLGGFQETQYF	TGCGCCAGCAGCCTGGGGGGCTTCCAAGAGACCCAGTACTTC
-	-	TRBJ1-1	TRBV4-2	CASSPGARGRGMNTEAFF	TGTGCCAGCAGCCCCGGAGCCAGGGGTCGCGGCATGAACACTGAAGCTTTCTTT
-	-	TRBJ2-5	TRBV9	CASSLMQGKETQYF	TGTGCCAGCAGCTTAATGCAAGGAAAAGAGACCCAGTACTTC
TRBD2	-	TRBJ2-1	TRBV18	CASSPPGLSSYNEQFF	TGTGCCAGCTCACCACCGGGACTAAGCTCCTACAATGAGCAGTTCTTC
TRBD1	-	TRBJ2-7	TRBV30	CAWSRTGPSGQYF	TGTGCCTGGAGTAGGACAGGGCCGTCTGGGCAGTACTTC
-	-	TRBJ1-6	TRBV5-1	CASSTEAGSSLISPLHF	TGCGCCAGCAGCACGGAGGCAGGGTCCAGTTTAATTTCACCCCTCCACTTT
TRBD1	once	TRBJ1-1	TRBV6-5	CASSYAAGGETEAFF	TGTGCCAGCAGTTACGCGGCAGGGGGGGAGACTGAAGCTTTCTTT
-	-	TRBJ2-2	TRBV2	CASSDVPGGQFGELFF	TGTGCCAGCAGCGATGTACCTGGGGGTCAATTCGGGGAGCTGTTTTTT
-	-	TRBJ1-2	TRBV9	CASSVGQEPYGYTF	TGTGCCAGCAGCGTAGGACAGGAGCCCTATGGCTACACCTTC
-	-	TRBJ2-6	TRBV5-1	CASSLSGQAVSGANVLTF	TGCGCCAGCAGCTTGTCTGGCCAGGCCGTCTCTGGGGCCAACGTCCTGACTTTC
TRBD1	-	TRBJ2-7	TRBV18	CASSPDRGGEQYF	TGTGCCAGCTCACCGGACAGGGGTGGCGAGCAGTACTTC
TRBD2	once	TRBJ2-7	TRBV13	CASSSAGGLDEQYF	TGTGCCAGCAGCTCAGCGGGGGGGCTTGACGAGCAGTACTTC
TRBD2	-	TRBJ2-3	TRBV5-1	CATRASGSSDTQYF	TGCGCCACCAGGGCTAGCGGGAGCTCGGATACGCAGTATTTT
TRBD2	-	TRBJ2-3	TRBV28	CASSPYSGRDTQYF	TGTGCCAGCAGTCCATATAGCGGGAGAGATACGCAGTATTTT
-	-	TRBJ1-2	TRBV27	CASSFEGFGGYTF	TGTGCCAGCAGTTTTGAGGGTTTTGGTGGCTACACCTTC
-	-	TRBJ1-4	TRBV29-1	CSVPGPENEKLFF	TGCAGCGTTCCGGGACCGGAAAATGAAAAACTGTTTTTT
-	-	TRBJ2-3	TRBV19	CASRDSPTDTQYF	TGTGCCAGTAGGGACTCGCCCACAGATACGCAGTATTTT
-	-	TRBJ2-5	TRBV28	CASSLGLAAETQYF	TGTGCCAGCAGTTTAGGGCTAGCAGCCGAGACCCAGTACTTC
-	-	TRBJ1-5	TRBV19	CASSGQTSNQPQHF	TGTGCCAGTAGTGGACAAACCAGCAATCAGCCCCAGCATTTT
-	-	TRBJ1-3	TRBV7-2	CASSFGSGNTIYF	TGTGCCAGCAGCTTCGGCTCTGGAAACACCATATATTTT
-	medium-sized	TRBJ2-7	TRBV6-5	CASSSGSLDEQYF	TGTGCCAGCAGTTCCGGCAGCCTCGACGAGCAGTACTTC
TRBD1	-	TRBJ2-5	TRBV27	CASSLEGGRETQYF	TGTGCCAGCAGTTTGGAAGGGGGCCGCGAGACCCAGTACTTC
-	-	TRBJ1-2	TRBV6-5	CASRQSATRGYTF	TGTGCCAGCAGACAATCGGCAACCCGGGGCTACACCTTC
TRBD2	once	TRBJ2-1	TRBV6-4	CASSDSGRGGNEQFF	TGTGCCAGCAGTGACTCTGGGCGGGGGGGTAATGAGCAGTTCTTC
-	-	TRBJ1-1	TRBV7-9	CASSLLLFGGSKAFF	TGTGCCAGCAGCTTACTTCTTTTTGGGGGGAGTAAAGCTTTCTTT
-	once	TRBJ1-5	TRBV7-2	CASSLAKSNQPQHF	TGTGCCAGCAGCTTAGCAAAGAGCAATCAGCCCCAGCATTTT
-	-	TRBJ1-3	TRBV7-2	CASSLGPGHPVF	TGTGCCAGCAGCTTAGGTCCAGGGCATCCTGTTTTT
-	-	TRBJ2-7	TRBV6-5	CASRTPGAGVFEQYF	TGTGCCAGCCGAACCCCGGGGGCGGGAGTCTTCGAGCAGTACTTC
-	-	TRBJ2-3	TRBV20-1	CSVLGRPHWYF	TGCAGTGTCCTAGGCAGGCCGCACTGGTATTTT
-	-	TRBJ1-6	TRBV19	CASSMADLSPLHF	TGTGCCAGTAGTATGGCAGACCTCTCACCCCTCCACTTT
TRBD2	-	TRBJ2-3	TRBV30	CAWSVRREGPGGGTDTQYF	TGTGCCTGGAGTGTACGGCGGGAGGGCCCGGGTGGGGGCACAGATACGCAGTATTTT
-	-	TRBJ1-6	TRBV18	CASSPVPGLENSPLHF	TGTGCCAGCTCACCGGTTCCAGGGTTGGAGAATTCACCCCTCCACTTT
-	-	TRBJ1-3	TRBV5-1	CASSLLGRVDSGNTIYF	TGCGCCAGCAGCTTGTTAGGCAGGGTAGATTCTGGAAACACCATATATTTT
TRBD1	-	TRBJ2-7	TRBV5-1	CASSLGGQGAYEQYF	TGCGCCAGCAGCTTGGGGGGACAGGGGGCCTATGAGCAGTACTTC
-	-	TRBJ2-1	TRBV19	CASSMRYRDNEQFF	TGTGCCAGTAGTATGAGATACAGGGACAATGAGCAGTTCTTC
-	-	TRBJ1-2	TRBV5-1	CASSEGDTNYGYTF	TGCGCCAGCAGCGAGGGGGACACGAACTATGGCTACACCTTC
TRBD1	-	TRBJ2-1	TRBV29-1	CSVQTGQGYNEQFF	TGCAGCGTACAGACGGGACAGGGCTACAATGAGCAGTTCTTC